The rows below give T cell receptor beta chains drawn from one sample of a study of cytomegalovirus exposure and HLA in healthy donors. Method: immunoSEQ multiplex PCR; TCRdb's copy keeps in-frame clones and lacks some. The table lists around 190,000 clones, 81% of them singletons. Sequencing was done on a sample of PBMCs. The receptor source for this set is a man between 40 and 49 years old in good health and CMV-seropositive. CDR3s include the opening cysteine and the closing phenylalanine or tryptophan. Fields, in order: clone size, J gene, V gene, D gene, CDR3 length, CDR3 DNA, CDR3 protein. A D gene is named only where the DNA matches it firmly. Size tells how often a clone was seen (once, few, many) or the class of an expanded clone, and some rows leave it out.

size: few; J: TRBJ1-1; V: TRBV4-1; D: TRBD1; length: 13; DNA: TGCGCCAGCAGCGCAGGGGGTAACACTGAAGCTTTCTTT; CDR3: CASSAGGNTEAFF
size: NA; J: TRBJ2-3; V: TRBV5-1; D: TRBD2; length: 17; DNA: TGCGCCAGCAGCTTGGAGAGGCGGGGGGCCCCTCGCTATACGCAGTATTTT; CDR3: CASSLERRGAPRYTQYF
size: NA; J: TRBJ2-1; V: TRBV27; D: TRBD2; length: 17; DNA: TGTGCCAGCAGTTCCGGGACTAGCGGGGGGGCCACCAATGAGCAGTTCTTC; CDR3: CASSSGTSGGATNEQFF
size: NA; J: TRBJ2-1; V: TRBV4-2; D: NA; length: 16; DNA: TGTGCCACCCGCGAGGAAGTAGCGCTCTCCTACAATGAGCAGTTCTTC; CDR3: CATREEVALSYNEQFF
size: NA; J: TRBJ2-7; V: TRBV9; D: NA; length: 11; DNA: TGTGCCAGCGGCAATGACTACGAGCAGTACTTC; CDR3: CASGNDYEQYF
size: NA; J: TRBJ1-1; V: TRBV7-2; D: TRBD1; length: 17; DNA: TGTGCCAGCAGCTTTCGGACCGGGACAGATATGAACACTGAAGCTTTCTTT; CDR3: CASSFRTGTDMNTEAFF
size: few; J: TRBJ1-1; V: TRBV4-3; D: NA; length: 18; DNA: TGCGCCAGCAGCCAAGGGGCAGGGAGCGGGTTGGAGTACACTGAAGCTTTCTTT; CDR3: CASSQGAGSGLEYTEAFF
size: NA; J: TRBJ2-7; V: TRBV7-9; D: NA; length: 12; DNA: TGTTCCAGCAGGAAAGCCGGTTACGAGCAGTACTTC; CDR3: CSSRKAGYEQYF
size: few; J: TRBJ2-1; V: TRBV29-1; D: NA; length: 10; DNA: TGCAGCGCAGGGGCGAATGAGCAGTTCTTC; CDR3: CSAGANEQFF
size: NA; J: TRBJ1-5; V: TRBV6-1; D: NA; length: 13; DNA: TGTGCCAGCAGTGAACATAGCAATCAGCCCCAGCATTTT; CDR3: CASSEHSNQPQHF
size: NA; J: TRBJ1-4; V: TRBV29-1; D: NA; length: 13; DNA: TGCAGCGTGATGGTCGGGTCTAATGAAAAACTGTTTTTT; CDR3: CSVMVGSNEKLFF
size: NA; J: TRBJ2-3; V: TRBV27; D: TRBD2; length: 19; DNA: TGTGCCAGCAGTTTATGGGGGACTAGCGGGAAAGGAGGCACAGATACGCAGTATTTT; CDR3: CASSLWGTSGKGGTDTQYF
size: NA; J: TRBJ2-7; V: TRBV28; D: TRBD2; length: 16; DNA: TGTGCCAGCACCGGGGGGACTAGCGGGATTTTATACGAGCAGTACTTC; CDR3: CASTGGTSGILYEQYF
size: NA; J: TRBJ2-3; V: TRBV7-3; D: TRBD2; length: 15; DNA: TGTGCCAGCAGCCGGACTAGCGGGGAGGCAGATACGCAGTATTTT; CDR3: CASSRTSGEADTQYF
size: few; J: TRBJ1-5; V: TRBV19; D: NA; length: 15; DNA: TGTGCCAGTAGTATGCTAGGTAATAGCAATCAGCCCCAGCATTTT; CDR3: CASSMLGNSNQPQHF
size: NA; J: TRBJ2-2; V: TRBV6-5; D: TRBD1; length: 15; DNA: TGTGCCAGCAGTTTGGGACAGGGGAACGCCGGGGAGCTGTTTTTT; CDR3: CASSLGQGNAGELFF
size: few; J: TRBJ2-2; V: TRBV5-4; D: TRBD2; length: 15; DNA: TGTGCCAGCAGCTTCGTACTAGCGGGGACCGGGGAGCTGTTTTTT; CDR3: CASSFVLAGTGELFF
size: NA; J: TRBJ1-2; V: TRBV27; D: TRBD1; length: 16; DNA: TGTGCCAGCAGTTCGGGACAGGGCCCACCTAACTATGGCTACACCTTC; CDR3: CASSSGQGPPNYGYTF
size: NA; J: TRBJ2-5; V: TRBV19; D: NA; length: 13; DNA: TGTGCCAGTAGTATTCAGGCAGAAGAGACCCAGTACTTC; CDR3: CASSIQAEETQYF
size: NA; J: TRBJ2-4; V: TRBV14; D: NA; length: 14; DNA: TGTGCCAGCAGCCAACTCCTAGCCAAAAACATTCAGTACTTC; CDR3: CASSQLLAKNIQYF
size: NA; J: TRBJ1-1; V: TRBV4-1; D: NA; length: 15; DNA: TGCGCCAGCAGCCGACACGTGGGCCTGAACGCTGAAGCTTTCTTT; CDR3: CASSRHVGLNAEAFF
size: few; J: TRBJ1-5; V: TRBV7-2; D: NA; length: 13; DNA: TGTGCCAGCAGCACTTATAGCAATCAGCCCCAGCATTTT; CDR3: CASSTYSNQPQHF
size: NA; J: TRBJ2-4; V: TRBV6-6; D: NA; length: 13; DNA: TGTGCCAGCAGTTACGGGCAAGAAAACATTCAGTACTTC; CDR3: CASSYGQENIQYF
size: NA; J: TRBJ1-5; V: TRBV25-1; D: NA; length: 16; DNA: TGTGCCAGCAGTGCGGGGGGGGATTCGGGCAATCAGCCCCAGCATTTT; CDR3: CASSAGGDSGNQPQHF
size: NA; J: TRBJ2-1; V: TRBV4-3; D: TRBD1; length: 16; DNA: TGCGCCAGCAGCCAAGATATCGGGACAGGGGCCAATGAGCAGTTCTTC; CDR3: CASSQDIGTGANEQFF
size: NA; J: TRBJ2-6; V: TRBV11-2; D: NA; length: 15; DNA: TGTGCCAGCAGCCCCCGGGGTACTGGGGCCAACGTCCTGACTTTC; CDR3: CASSPRGTGANVLTF
size: NA; J: TRBJ2-3; V: TRBV2; D: NA; length: 14; DNA: TGTGCCAGCAGTGAGGTAGTCGCTGGAGATACGCAGTATTTT; CDR3: CASSEVVAGDTQYF
size: NA; J: TRBJ1-2; V: TRBV5-3; D: NA; length: 15; DNA: TGTGCCAGAAGCCCTGGCTCCCCCCCAAGATATGGCTACACCTTC; CDR3: CARSPGSPPRYGYTF
size: NA; J: TRBJ1-5; V: TRBV12-5; D: TRBD1; length: 19; DNA: TGTGCTAGTGGTTTGGTAGTCGGACAGGGGGCGCGGGGCAATCAGCCCCAGCATTTT; CDR3: CASGLVVGQGARGNQPQHF
size: NA; J: TRBJ2-7; V: TRBV4-1; D: NA; length: 15; DNA: TGCGCCAGCAGCCAAGATAAAGGCGGGTTCTACGAGCAGTACTTC; CDR3: CASSQDKGGFYEQYF
size: NA; J: TRBJ2-4; V: TRBV6-5; D: NA; length: 16; DNA: TGTGCCAGCAGTTCTTGGTCGGGGTATGACAAAAACATTCAGTACTTC; CDR3: CASSSWSGYDKNIQYF
size: NA; J: TRBJ2-7; V: TRBV10-3; D: TRBD1; length: 16; DNA: TGTGCCATCAGTGACCCTAAGACAGGGAGCGCCTACGAGCAGTACTTC; CDR3: CAISDPKTGSAYEQYF
size: few; J: TRBJ2-2; V: TRBV7-3; D: TRBD1; length: 15; DNA: TGTGCCAGCAGCGCCACGGGACAGGGGAACCGGGAGCTGTTTTTT; CDR3: CASSATGQGNRELFF
size: NA; J: TRBJ2-4; V: TRBV7-8; D: NA; length: 16; DNA: TGTGCCAGCACTAAAGACAGCTACCTAGCCAAAAACATTCAGTACTTC; CDR3: CASTKDSYLAKNIQYF
size: NA; J: TRBJ1-1; V: TRBV7-2; D: TRBD1; length: 15; DNA: TGTGCCAGCAGCTTAGTTGGGACAGGGAACACTGAAGCTTTCTTT; CDR3: CASSLVGTGNTEAFF
size: NA; J: TRBJ2-3; V: TRBV7-3; D: TRBD2; length: 17; DNA: TGTGCCAGCAGCTCACAGGGACTAGCGGGAGGGAGAGATACGCAGTATTTT; CDR3: CASSSQGLAGGRDTQYF
size: NA; J: TRBJ2-7; V: TRBV11-2; D: NA; length: 11; DNA: TGTGCCAGCAGCCTTGGGGGGAACCAGTACTTC; CDR3: CASSLGGNQYF
size: NA; J: TRBJ1-2; V: TRBV4-2; D: NA; length: 14; DNA: TGTGCCAGCAGCCAAGCCGGGAGCAACTATGGCTACACCTTC; CDR3: CASSQAGSNYGYTF
size: NA; J: TRBJ1-1; V: TRBV5-1; D: TRBD1; length: 16; DNA: TGCGCCAGCAGCGTCCGGACAGGGGGCATTGACACTGAAGCTTTCTTT; CDR3: CASSVRTGGIDTEAFF
size: NA; J: TRBJ2-1; V: TRBV7-9; D: TRBD2; length: 15; DNA: TGTGCCAGCAGCCCTCTAGGGCGGGAGATCAATGAGCAGTTCTTC; CDR3: CASSPLGREINEQFF
size: NA; J: TRBJ1-1; V: TRBV6-5; D: NA; length: 14; DNA: TGTGCCAGCAGTTACTGGCCGGAGGACACTGAAGCTTTCTTT; CDR3: CASSYWPEDTEAFF
size: NA; J: TRBJ2-7; V: TRBV5-6; D: NA; length: 14; DNA: TGTGCCAGCAGCTTAGCAGGGAACCCCTACGAGCAGTACTTC; CDR3: CASSLAGNPYEQYF
size: NA; J: TRBJ2-7; V: TRBV6-5; D: TRBD2; length: 14; DNA: TGTGCCAGCAGGGGACTAGCGGGATCTTACGAGCAGTACTTC; CDR3: CASRGLAGSYEQYF
size: NA; J: TRBJ2-1; V: TRBV7-3; D: TRBD2; length: 17; DNA: TGTGCCAGCAGCCCCCAAAGCGGGGGGAGCTCCTACAATGAGCAGTTCTTC; CDR3: CASSPQSGGSSYNEQFF
size: NA; J: TRBJ1-2; V: TRBV5-8; D: NA; length: 17; DNA: TGTGCCAGCAGCTTAACAATGGACAGCCGAGAGGCCTATGGCTACACCTTC; CDR3: CASSLTMDSREAYGYTF